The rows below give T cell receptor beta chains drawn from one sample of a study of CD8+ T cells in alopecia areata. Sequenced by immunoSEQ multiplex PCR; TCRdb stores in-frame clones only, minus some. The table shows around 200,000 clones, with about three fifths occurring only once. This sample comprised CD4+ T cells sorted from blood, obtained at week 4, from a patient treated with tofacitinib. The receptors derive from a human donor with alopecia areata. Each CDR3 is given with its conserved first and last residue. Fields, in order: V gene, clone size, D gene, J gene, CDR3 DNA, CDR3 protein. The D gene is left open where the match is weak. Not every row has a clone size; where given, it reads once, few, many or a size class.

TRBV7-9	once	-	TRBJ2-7	TGTGCCAGCAGCTTAGTAGGCAGTTCCTACGAGCAGTACTTC	CASSLVGSSYEQYF
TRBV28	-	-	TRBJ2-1	TGTGCCAGCAGTGTACAAGTACCCTACAATGAGCAGTTCTTC	CASSVQVPYNEQFF
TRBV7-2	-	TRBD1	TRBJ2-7	TGTGCCAGCAGCGCAATAAGGACAGGGAGGTACGAGCAGTACTTC	CASSAIRTGRYEQYF
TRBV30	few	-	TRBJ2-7	TGTGCCACCGGCGGACTCCTCGAGCAGTACTTC	CATGGLLEQYF
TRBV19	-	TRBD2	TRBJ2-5	TGTGCCAGTAGATCCGGGACTAGCGGCCGCGAAGAGACCCAGTACTTC	CASRSGTSGREETQYF
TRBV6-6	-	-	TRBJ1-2	TGTGCCAGCAGTTACTCACAGGGAACGTATGGCTACACCTTC	CASSYSQGTYGYTF
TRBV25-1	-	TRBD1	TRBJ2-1	TGTGCCAGCAGGAGACAGGGAGAACGGAATGAGCAGTTCTTC	CASRRQGERNEQFF
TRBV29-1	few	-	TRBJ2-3	TGCAGCGTGCGCGGGACTCATGAGCAGTATTTT	CSVRGTHEQYF
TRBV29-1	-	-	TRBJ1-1	TGCAGCGTTATGGAGGCTGCCGATTTCTTT	CSVMEAADFF
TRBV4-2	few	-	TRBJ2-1	TGTGCCAGCAGCCGGGGGAATAGCGGGGACAGGTTCTACAATGAGCAGTTCTTC	CASSRGNSGDRFYNEQFF
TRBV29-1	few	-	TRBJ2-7	TGCAGCGTTGAAGATTCCTACGAGCAGTACTTC	CSVEDSYEQYF
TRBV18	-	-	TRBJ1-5	TGTGCCAGCTCACCACTACAGGAATATCAGCCCCAGCATTTT	CASSPLQEYQPQHF
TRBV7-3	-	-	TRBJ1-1	TGTGCCAGCAGCTTAAGTTCGATATCAAACACTGAAGCTTTCTTT	CASSLSSISNTEAFF
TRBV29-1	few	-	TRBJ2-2	TGCAGCGTCGCGGGTTCCTCCACCGGGGAGCTGTTTTTT	CSVAGSSTGELFF
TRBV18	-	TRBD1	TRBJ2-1	TGTGCCAGCTCACCACTCTCTCGGACAGGGAGGCCAGAGCAGTTCTTC	CASSPLSRTGRPEQFF
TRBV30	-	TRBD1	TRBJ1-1	TGTGCCTGGAGTAGACAGGGAGACACTGAAGCTTTCTTT	CAWSRQGDTEAFF
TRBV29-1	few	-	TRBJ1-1	TGCAGCGTTGAAGGGACAGAAGGGTGGGGAGCTTTCTTT	CSVEGTEGWGAFF
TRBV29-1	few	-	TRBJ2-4	TGCCTAAAATGGCAGGGGAACAGGGATCCTAGCGCCAAAAACATTCAGTACTTC	CLKWQGNRDPSAKNIQYF
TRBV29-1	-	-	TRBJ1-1	TGCAGCGCCAAGCGGCAGGGTGCACTCCCCGGACGTGGTGGCACTGAAGCTTTCTTT	CSAKRQGALPGRGGTEAFF
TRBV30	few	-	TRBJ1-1	TGTGCCCGGAGTGGGGGTAACACTGAAGCTTTCTTT	CARSGGNTEAFF
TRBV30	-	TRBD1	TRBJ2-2	TGTGCCTTACCCCGGACAGGGGAAGCCGGGGAGCTGTTTTTT	CALPRTGEAGELFF
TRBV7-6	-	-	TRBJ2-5	TGTGCCAGCAGCTTAGGAGGTGTCAGCCAAGAGACCCAGTACTTC	CASSLGGVSQETQYF
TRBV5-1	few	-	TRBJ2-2	TGCGCCAGCAGCTTTCTCACTCGGGACACCAACACCGGGGAGCTGTTTTTT	CASSFLTRDTNTGELFF
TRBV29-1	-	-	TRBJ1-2	TGCAGCGTTGGAAGGGGCGCGAGCTACACCTTC	CSVGRGASYTF
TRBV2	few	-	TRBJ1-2	TGTGCCAGCAGTGAGCATGATGGCTACACCTTC	CASSEHDGYTF
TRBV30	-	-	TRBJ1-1	TGTGCCTGGGACATCATGAACACTGAAGCTTTCTTT	CAWDIMNTEAFF
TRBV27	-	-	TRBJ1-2	TGTGCCAGCAGTTTATCAGGGGACTATGGCTACACCTTC	CASSLSGDYGYTF